This TCR beta chain was recovered during a study of cytomegalovirus exposure and HLA in healthy donors. From germline, CDR1 is MGHRA and CDR2 YSYEKL. Unmatched junction bases numbered 11, after V lost 4 bases and J lost 5 bases. The CDR3 has 19 residues. General observations from the study: A missense variant in DCLRE1C was later tied to TCR beta V- and J-gene trimming. The investigators catalogued some 150 TCR beta chains as cytomegalovirus-associated. DRB1 showed the most TCR associations and HLA-C the fewest in a later analysis, as rates varied by HLA locus.

The primer mix had 60 Vbeta and 13 Jbeta primers. Authors' analysis steps: There were about 88 million unique TCR beta chains by a later count, and approximately 10 million of them were shared. Produced via immunoSEQ multiplex PCR; TCRdb's table is partial and in-frame only. That table furnishes V, J and clone size, whereas the DNA furnished D and trimming. The sample consists of 100,000 to 150,000 clones, just under 75% of them appearing once. With respect to this clone: No antigen is known for it.

The specimen sequenced was PBMCs. This receptor was obtained from a man between 60 and 75 years old in good health and CMV-seropositive. The chain uses TRBV4-1 and TRBJ2-2; 15 bases are a match to TRBD2. The CDR3 nucleotides are TGCGCCAGCAGCCGAGACGGACTAGCGGGGGGGGTAACTACCGGGGAGCTGTTTTTT. As protein: CASSRDGLAGGVTTGELFF.